The rows below give T cell receptor beta chains drawn from one sample of a study of T cell responses to AZD1222 COVID-19 vaccine. Only in-frame clones appear in the TCRdb table, and some are missing; sequencing was by immunoSEQ multiplex PCR. The sample carries approximately 120,000 clones, around 91% recorded once. Specimen: peripheral blood, collected on day 0 of MenACWY control vaccination. All receptors derive from an adult in good health. CDR3s include the opening cysteine and the closing phenylalanine or tryptophan. Expanded clones get a size class; other rows say once, few or many, or leave the size out.

TRBJ2-1 | . | TRBV6-5 | CASSNLLEQFF
TRBJ2-2 | . | TRBV29-1 | CSIRVSGELFF
TRBJ2-1 | . | TRBV15 | CATSRDRASSYYNEQFF
TRBJ2-7 | . | TRBV29-1 | CSVVARTSDEQYF
TRBJ2-7 | . | TRBV6-5 | CASRADAYEQYF
TRBJ2-5 | . | TRBV7-9 | CASSLSGQETQYF
TRBJ1-5 | . | TRBV28 | CASTQPGQGASQPQHF
TRBJ2-7 | . | TRBV13 | CASSDSSYEQYF
TRBJ2-3 | . | TRBV7-2 | CASITPGGVRGTDTQYF
TRBJ1-6 | . | TRBV2 | CASSEQTNSPLHF
TRBJ2-5 | . | TRBV7-7 | CASSLVGQVPETQYF
TRBJ1-3 | . | TRBV30 | CAWGRQGAGNTIYF
TRBJ2-2 | . | TRBV14 | CASSQLGTSGRGTGELFF
TRBJ2-2 | once | TRBV7-9 | CASSSGTTMGTGELFF
TRBJ1-2 | . | TRBV7-2 | CASSIGRQASETF
TRBJ2-3 | . | TRBV28 | CASSTLAGVTDTQYF
TRBJ1-1 | . | TRBV28 | CASSLGTEAFF
TRBJ1-3 | . | TRBV9 | CASSAGGGSGNTIYF
TRBJ2-5 | . | TRBV6-2/TRBV6-3 | CASSSGPSGETQYF
TRBJ1-5 | once | TRBV10-2 | CASSETGQPQHF
TRBJ1-5 | . | TRBV19 | CASRDRDQPQHF
TRBJ1-4 | . | TRBV4-3 | CASSQEGRVANEKLFF
TRBJ1-2 | . | TRBV6-5 | CASRTYAGNYGYTF
TRBJ1-2 | . | TRBV5-5 | CASSLAPGRANYGYTF
TRBJ2-5 | . | TRBV5-4 | CASSLAGTSEQETQYF
TRBJ2-2 | . | TRBV3-1/TRBV3-2 | CASKAGPITGELFF
TRBJ1-1 | . | TRBV30 | CAWDPTDNTEAFF
TRBJ2-2 | . | TRBV6-5 | CASSYSASANTGELFF
TRBJ1-2 | . | TRBV12-3/TRBV12-4 | CASSLTVYGYTF
TRBJ2-7 | . | TRBV27 | CASSLTGGEQYF
TRBJ2-2 | . | TRBV18 | CASSPPGLAANTGELFF
TRBJ2-7 | . | TRBV20-1 | CSARGNPQYF
TRBJ2-1 | . | TRBV27 | CASSLGPATYNEQFF
TRBJ2-7 | once | TRBV10-3 | CAISESDTTSYEQYF
TRBJ2-5 | . | TRBV14 | CASSQAKAWGELGRQETQYF